The 10 T cell receptor beta chains below all came from one sample that was sequenced in a study of OX40 agonist ivuxolimab in advanced cancers. The library was obtained by the immunoSEQ multiplex PCR assay. TCRdb retrieved this table from immuneACCESS and kept in-frame rearrangements only. Not all clones are present; in checked studies, unresolved V genes account for under half, and no reason is known for the remainder. This sample is represented by about 60,000 clones; around 87% of them were singletons. The ten largest clonotypes hold about 5.6% of the sample. Source: CD4+ or CD8+ T cells sorted from blood, taken in a trial of the OX40 agonist ivuxolimab. These receptor sequences come from an adult with an advanced solid tumor such as melanoma, head and neck, liver or kidney cancer.

The chain employs TRBV7-2 and TRBJ1-1; possibly TRBD1 for D (6 bases). The V gene lost 5 bases and the J gene lost 6 bases, with 16 bases spanning the gap. The CDR3 loop spans 14 amino acids. In germline, CDR1 is SGHTA, CDR2 FQGNSA. CDR3 region: CASSVAGDHSEAFF. CDR3 DNA sequence: TGTGCCAGCAGCGTTGCAGGGGACCATTCTGAAGCTTTCTTT.

The gene calls are TRBV5-4 and TRBJ2-7, with D unclear. Trimming left V 2 bases short and J 3 bases short, with 6 bases between. In germline, CDR1 is SGHNT, CDR2 YYREEE (reference sequence). The CDR3 totals 12 residues. CDR3: CASSFENYEQYF. The CDR3 DNA reads as TGTGCCAGCAGCTTTGAGAACTACGAGCAGTACTTC. Variable domain in full (rest from reference TRBV5-4 and TRBJ2-7): ETGVTQSPTHLIKTRGQQVTLRCSSQSGHNTVSWYQQALGQGPQFIFQYYREEENGRGNFPPRFSGLQFPNYSSELNVNALELDDSALYLCASSFENYEQYFGPGTRLTVT.

This clone occurred once. This chain uses TRBV7-2 with TRBJ2-7; TRBD1 might be the D (5 bases). The CDR3 runs to 13 residues. Trimming cost V 2 bases and J 7 bases, with 12 bases left between them. Germline V lookup: CDR1 SGHTA, CDR2 FQGNSA. DNA of the CDR3: TGTGCCAGCAGCTTAAGACAGTCCTGGGAGCAGTACTTC. Its protein is CASSLRQSWEQYF.

This clone was seen a handful of times. This chain uses TRBV5-1 with TRBJ2-7; a weak D match, TRBD1 (6 bases). From germline, CDR1 is SGHRS and CDR2 YFSETQ. The CDR3 length is 12 residues. V was pared by 4 bases and J by 4 bases, with 9 bases between. The CDR3 DNA reads TGCGCCAGCAGCCTACAGGGATACGAGCAGTACTTC. It codes for CASSLQGYEQYF.

The V call is TRBV30, the J call TRBJ2-5, with D tentatively TRBD1 (6 bases). V shed 4 bases and J shed 5 bases, with 14 bases lying between them. CDR1 is GTSNPN, CDR2 SVGIG, per germline (reference sequence). The CDR3 sequence is 13 residues long. The CDR3 sequence: CAWNLQGPETQYF. For the CDR3, the DNA is TGTGCCTGGAACCTACAGGGCCCGGAGACCCAGTACTTC.

The J gene is TRBJ1-2, the V gene TRBV28; D is undetermined. This CDR3 comprises 12 residues. The V and J ends lost 6 bases and 2 bases respectively, with 7 bases between them. Germline lookup yields CDR1 MDHEN and CDR2 SYDVKM. The DNA of the CDR3 is TGTGCCAGCAGGAAACTAAACTATGGCTACACCTTC. The encoded protein is CASRKLNYGYTF.

The genes are TRBV2 and TRBJ1-3, with 8 bases aligning to TRBD1. The CDR3 runs 16 residues. The junction had 8 bases not matched to a gene; V was cut back by 3 bases and J by 4 bases. From germline, CDR1 is SNHLY and CDR2 FYNNEI. CDR3 region: CASSEYGTGGGNTIYF. The DNA for the CDR3 is TGTGCCAGCAGTGAGTACGGGACAGGAGGAGGAAACACCATATATTTT.

V and J are TRBV29-1 and TRBJ1-1; D is ambiguous. Germline loops: CDR1 SQVTM, CDR2 ANQGSEA. V was shortened by 3 bases and J by 0 bases, with 11 bases between the two germline ends. The CDR3 runs to 14 residues. Here the CDR3 DNA reads TGCAGCGTTGACCACGGACCGATGAACACTGAAGCTTTCTTT. It codes for CSVDHGPMNTEAFF.

V gene TRBV18 combines with J gene TRBJ2-7; 10 bases match TRBD1. V trimming: 0 bases; J trimming: 7 bases; junction bases outside the gene matches: 3. The CDR3 consists of 14 residues. The germline V gene has CDR1 KGHSH and CDR2 LQKENI. The CDR3 sequence is CASSPPGQGWEQYF. The CDR3 DNA sequence: TGTGCCAGCTCACCACCGGGACAGGGGTGGGAGCAGTACTTC.

In its sample, this clone was seen a few times. This sequence joins TRBV7-9 and TRBJ2-3; 14 nucleotides match TRBD2. CDR3 length: 18 amino acids. Trimming took 3 bases from V and 4 from J; bases not matched to a gene: 9. The germline V gene has CDR1 SEHNR and CDR2 FQNEAQ (reference sequence). The CDR3 region is CASSFGTSGSYVSDTQYF. The CDR3 DNA reads TGTGCCAGCAGCTTCGGGACTAGCGGGAGTTATGTATCAGATACGCAGTATTTT.